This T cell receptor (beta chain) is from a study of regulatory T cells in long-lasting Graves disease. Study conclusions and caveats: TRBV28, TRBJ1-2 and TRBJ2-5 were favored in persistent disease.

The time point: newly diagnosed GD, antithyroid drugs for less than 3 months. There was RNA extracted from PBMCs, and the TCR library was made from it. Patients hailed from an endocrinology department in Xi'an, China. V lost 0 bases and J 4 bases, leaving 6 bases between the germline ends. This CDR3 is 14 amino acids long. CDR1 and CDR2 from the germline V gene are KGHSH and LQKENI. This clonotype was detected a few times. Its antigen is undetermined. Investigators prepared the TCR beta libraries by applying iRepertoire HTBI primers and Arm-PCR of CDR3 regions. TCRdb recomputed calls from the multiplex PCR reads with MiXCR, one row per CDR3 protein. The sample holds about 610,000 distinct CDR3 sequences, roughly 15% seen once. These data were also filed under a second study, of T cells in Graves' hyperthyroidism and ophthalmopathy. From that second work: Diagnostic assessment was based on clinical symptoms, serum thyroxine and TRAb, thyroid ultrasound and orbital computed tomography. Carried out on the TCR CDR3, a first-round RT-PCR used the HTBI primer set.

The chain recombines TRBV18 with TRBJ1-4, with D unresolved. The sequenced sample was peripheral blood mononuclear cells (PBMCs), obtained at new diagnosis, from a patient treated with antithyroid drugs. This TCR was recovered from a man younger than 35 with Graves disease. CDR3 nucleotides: TGTGCCAGCTCACCACCGAACAGTAATGAAAAACTGTTTTTT. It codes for CASSPPNSNEKLFF.